These 7 T cell receptor beta chains originate from one sample sequenced in a study of CD8+ T cells in alopecia areata. Reverse transcribed after extraction, RNA yielded cDNA as the sequencing template. Sequencing used immunoSEQ multiplex PCR; TCRdb keeps in-frame clones, though not all of them. The sample shows 140,000 to 150,000 clones, around 50% of them seen only once. Sequencing was performed on CD4+ T cells sorted from blood. These receptors originate from a human donor with alopecia areata.

This chain joins TRBV6-5 and TRBJ2-7; no clear D gene. The CDR3 totals 14 residues. Per the germline V gene, CDR1 is MNHEY and CDR2 is SVGAGI. The V gene lost 0 bases and the J gene lost 1 base, with 7 bases spanning the gap. The CDR3 reads CASSYSTSSYEQYF. Written as DNA, the CDR3 is TGTGCCAGCAGTTACTCGACTTCTTCCTACGAGCAGTACTTC.

The V gene is TRBV5-1, the J gene TRBJ2-3; D gene ambiguous. Trimming removed 4 bases from V and 2 bases from J, with 14 bases in between. Looked up from germline, CDR1 is SGHRS and CDR2 is YFSETQ. The CDR3 runs 15 residues. The CDR3 nucleotides read TGCGCCAGCAGCCCGGCCGCCGGATACACAGATACGCAGTATTTT. It codes for CASSPAAGYTDTQYF.

The V call is TRBV7-9, the J call TRBJ2-1; 13 nucleotides align to TRBD2. Trimming cost V 11 bases and J 10 bases; bases outside gene matches: 11. CDR1 is SEHNR, CDR2 FQNEAQ, per germline (reference sequence). The CDR3 is 14 residues long. The CDR3 DNA reads as TGTGCCGTAACCGGGACTAGCGGGATGAGGGAGCAGTTCTTC. As protein: CAVTGTSGMREQFF. Looking up the rest from reference TRBV7-9 and TRBJ2-1 gives the full variable domain: DTGVSQNPRHKITKRGQNVTFRCDPISEHNRLYWYRQTLGQGPEFLTYFQNEAQLEKSRLLSDRFSAERPKGSFSTLEIQRTEQGDSAMYLCAVTGTSGMREQFFGPGTRLTVL.

This clone was detected once. The chain joins TRBV19 to TRBJ2-7; possibly TRBD2 for D (5 bases). Germline V gene data show CDR1 as LNHDA and CDR2 as SQIVND (reference sequence). There are 13 residues in the CDR3. V was clipped by 5 bases and J by 2 bases, with 10 bases between them. The CDR3 DNA follows: TGTGCCAGTAGTTGGCGGGCGGCCTACGAGCAGTACTTC. This encodes CASSWRAAYEQYF.

The rearrangement joins TRBV11-2 to TRBJ2-7; tentative D call: TRBD1 (5 bases). CDR1 and CDR2 (germline): SGHAT, FQNNGV. The CDR3 is 14 amino acids. Trimming cost V 3 bases and J 0 bases, with 9 bases left between them. CDR3 loop: CASSFAGFSYEQYF. Here the CDR3 DNA reads TGTGCCAGCAGCTTTGCAGGGTTCTCCTACGAGCAGTACTTC.

This clone appeared a few times. This chain joins TRBV7-9 and TRBJ2-2, with a possible D match to TRBD1 (5 bases). The germline CDR1 and CDR2 sequences are SEHNR and FQNEAQ (reference sequence). The CDR3 is 16 amino acids. The V end lost 3 bases, the J end lost 0 bases, and 11 bases lay between the germline ends. The DNA of the CDR3 is TGTGCCAGCAGCTTGACAGCAGGGACGAACACCGGGGAGCTGTTTTTT. This gives the protein CASSLTAGTNTGELFF.

This chain uses TRBV7-8 with TRBJ1-4; D ambiguous. V was cut by 2 bases and J by 0 bases, with 4 bases left in between. Germline V gives CDR1 SGHVS, CDR2 FQNEAQ. The CDR3 is made up of 14 amino acids. The CDR3 loop is CASSLFATNEKLFF. The CDR3, as DNA: TGTGCCAGCAGCTTATTCGCAACTAATGAAAAACTGTTTTTT.